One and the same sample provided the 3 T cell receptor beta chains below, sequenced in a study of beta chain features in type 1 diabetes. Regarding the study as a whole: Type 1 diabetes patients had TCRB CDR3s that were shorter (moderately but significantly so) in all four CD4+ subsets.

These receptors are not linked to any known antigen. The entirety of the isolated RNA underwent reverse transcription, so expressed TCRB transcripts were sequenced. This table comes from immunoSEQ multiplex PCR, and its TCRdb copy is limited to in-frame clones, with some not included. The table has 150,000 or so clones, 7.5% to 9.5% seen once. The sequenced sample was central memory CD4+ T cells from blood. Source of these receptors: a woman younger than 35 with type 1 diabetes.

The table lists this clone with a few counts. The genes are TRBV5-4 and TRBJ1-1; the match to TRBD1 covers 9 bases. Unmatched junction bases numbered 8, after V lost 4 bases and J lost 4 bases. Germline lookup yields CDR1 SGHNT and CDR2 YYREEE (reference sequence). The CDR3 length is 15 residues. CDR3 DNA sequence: TGTGCCAGCAGCCCGGGACAGGGAATCCTCACTGAAGCTTTCTTT. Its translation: CASSPGQGILTEAFF.

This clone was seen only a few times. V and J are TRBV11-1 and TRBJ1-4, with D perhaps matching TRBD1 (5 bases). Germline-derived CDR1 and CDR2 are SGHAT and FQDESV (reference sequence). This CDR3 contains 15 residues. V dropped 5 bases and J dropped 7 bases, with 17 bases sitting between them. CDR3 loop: CASSRDSGGSEKLFF. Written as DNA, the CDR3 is TGTGCCAGCAGCCGGGACTCCGGGGGTAGTGAAAAACTGTTTTTT.

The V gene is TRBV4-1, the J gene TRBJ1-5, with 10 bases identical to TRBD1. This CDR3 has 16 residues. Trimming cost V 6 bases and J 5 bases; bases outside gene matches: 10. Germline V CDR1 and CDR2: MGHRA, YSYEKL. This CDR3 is CASRYAGDRGDQPQHF. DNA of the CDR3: TGCGCCAGCAGATACGCCGGGGACAGGGGCGATCAGCCCCAGCATTTT.